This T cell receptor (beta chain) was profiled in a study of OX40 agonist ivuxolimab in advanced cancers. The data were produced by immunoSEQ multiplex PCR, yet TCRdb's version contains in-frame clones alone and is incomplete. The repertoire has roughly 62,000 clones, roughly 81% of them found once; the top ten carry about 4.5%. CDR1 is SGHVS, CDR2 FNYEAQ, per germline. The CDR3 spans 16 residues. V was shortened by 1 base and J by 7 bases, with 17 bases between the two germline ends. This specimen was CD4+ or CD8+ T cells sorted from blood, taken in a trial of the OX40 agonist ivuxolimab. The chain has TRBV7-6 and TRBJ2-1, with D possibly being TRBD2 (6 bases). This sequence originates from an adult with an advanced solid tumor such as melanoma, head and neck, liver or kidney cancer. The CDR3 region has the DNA TGTGCCAGCAGCTTAGGGTGGGGCTCGGAGGGGAATGAGCAGTTCTTC. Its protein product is CASSLGWGSEGNEQFF.